The 5 T cell receptor beta chains below all came from one sample that was sequenced in a study of T cell responses to AZD1222 COVID-19 vaccine. The table came from immunoSEQ multiplex PCR; TCRdb's copy has only in-frame clones and leaves some out. The sample holds around 110,000 clones, around 89% seen once. Source: peripheral blood, taken on day 0 of AZD1222 vaccination. The receptors come from an adult in good health.

This clone has only a few counts. This sequence joins TRBV4-1 and TRBJ1-3; possible D gene TRBD1, 6 bases. Germline CDR1 MGHRA, CDR2 YSYEKL. The V and J ends lost 6 bases and 2 bases respectively, with 8 bases between them. This CDR3 contains 13 residues. CDR3 amino acids: CASRDSPGNTIYF. The CDR3 bases are TGCGCCAGCAGGGACAGTCCTGGAAACACCATATATTTT.

The genes are TRBV5-6 and TRBJ2-7; 8 bases line up with TRBD2. The junction had 7 bases not matched to a gene; V was cut back by 0 bases and J by 5 bases. The CDR3 is 15 residues long. Germline V gene lookup returns CDR1 SGHDT and CDR2 YYEEEE. The CDR3, as DNA: TGTGCCAGCAGCTTGGTGTCGGGAGGGTTCCACGAGCAGTACTTC. Translation: CASSLVSGGFHEQYF.

The J gene is TRBJ2-7, the V gene TRBV29-1, with 8 bases identical to TRBD1. The germline V gene has CDR1 SQVTM and CDR2 ANQGSEA. The V gene end was trimmed by 6 bases and the J gene end by 0 bases; junction bases not matched to a gene: 4. The CDR3 runs 13 residues. The chain's CDR3 is CSVAGTGSYEQYF. CDR3 nucleotides: TGCAGCGTAGCCGGGACAGGCTCCTACGAGCAGTACTTC.

This clone came up a few times. The chain combines TRBV18 with TRBJ2-2; no definite D call. The CDR3 covers 15 residues. Trimming shortened V by 3 bases and J by 4 bases, and 12 bases separated the two germline ends. Per the germline V gene, CDR1 is KGHSH and CDR2 is LQKENI. This chain's CDR3 is CASSPNIDFTGELFF. The DNA of the CDR3 is TGTGCCAGCTCACCGAATATAGATTTCACCGGGGAGCTGTTTTTT.

The V and J genes are TRBV11-3 and TRBJ2-1; 7 nucleotides match TRBD2. This CDR3 has 15 residues. Germline values: CDR1 SGHNT, CDR2 YENEEA. V dropped 5 bases and J dropped 2; count of bases not matched to a gene: 6. CDR3 region: CASSAAGPTYNEQFF. The CDR3 region has the DNA TGTGCCAGCAGCGCAGCGGGACCTACCTACAATGAGCAGTTCTTC.